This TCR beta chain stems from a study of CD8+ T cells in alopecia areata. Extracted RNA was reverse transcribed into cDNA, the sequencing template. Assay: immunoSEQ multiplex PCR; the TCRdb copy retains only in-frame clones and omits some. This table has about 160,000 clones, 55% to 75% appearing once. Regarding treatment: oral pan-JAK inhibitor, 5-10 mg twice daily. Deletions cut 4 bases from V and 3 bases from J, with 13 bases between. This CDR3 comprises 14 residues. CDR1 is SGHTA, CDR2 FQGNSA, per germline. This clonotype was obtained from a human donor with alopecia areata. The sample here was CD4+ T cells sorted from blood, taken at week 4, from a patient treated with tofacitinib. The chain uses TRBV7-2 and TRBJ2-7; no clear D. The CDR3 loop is CASSWGGQLYEQYF. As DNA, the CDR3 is TGTGCCAGCAGCTGGGGTGGTCAACTCTACGAGCAGTACTTC. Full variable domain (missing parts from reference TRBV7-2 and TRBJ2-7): GAGVSQSPSNKVTEKGKDVELRCDPISGHTALYWYRQSLGQGLEFLIYFQGNSAPDKSGLPSDRFSAERTGGSVSTLTIQRTQQEDSAVYLCASSWGGQLYEQYFGPGTRLTVT.